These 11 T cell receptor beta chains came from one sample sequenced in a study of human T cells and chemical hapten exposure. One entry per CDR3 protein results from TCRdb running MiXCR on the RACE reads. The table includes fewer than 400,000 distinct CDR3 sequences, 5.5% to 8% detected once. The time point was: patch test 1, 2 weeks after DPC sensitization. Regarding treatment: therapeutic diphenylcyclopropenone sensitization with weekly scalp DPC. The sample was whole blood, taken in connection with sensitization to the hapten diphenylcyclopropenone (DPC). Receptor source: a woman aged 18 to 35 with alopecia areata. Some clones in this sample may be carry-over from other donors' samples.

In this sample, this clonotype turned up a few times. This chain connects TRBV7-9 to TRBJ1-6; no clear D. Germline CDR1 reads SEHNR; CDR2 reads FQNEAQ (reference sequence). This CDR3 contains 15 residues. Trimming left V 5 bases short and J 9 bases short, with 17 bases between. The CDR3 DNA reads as TGTGCCAGCAGCCCAACGACATCGGAGGGTTCACCCCTCCACTTT. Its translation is CASSPTTSEGSPLHF. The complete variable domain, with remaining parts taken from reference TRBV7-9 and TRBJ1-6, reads DTGVSQNPRHKITKRGQNVTFRCDPISEHNRLYWYRQTLGQGPEFLTYFQNEAQLEKSRLLSDRFSAERPKGSFSTLEIQRTEQGDSAMYLCASSPTTSEGSPLHFGNGTRLTVT.

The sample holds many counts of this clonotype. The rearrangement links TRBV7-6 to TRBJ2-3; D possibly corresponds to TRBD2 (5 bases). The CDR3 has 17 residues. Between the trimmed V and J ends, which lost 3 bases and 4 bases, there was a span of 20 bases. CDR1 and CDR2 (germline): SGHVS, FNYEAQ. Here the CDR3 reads CASSLDDPGMGADTQYF. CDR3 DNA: TGTGCCAGCAGCTTGGATGATCCCGGGATGGGCGCAGATACGCAGTATTTT.

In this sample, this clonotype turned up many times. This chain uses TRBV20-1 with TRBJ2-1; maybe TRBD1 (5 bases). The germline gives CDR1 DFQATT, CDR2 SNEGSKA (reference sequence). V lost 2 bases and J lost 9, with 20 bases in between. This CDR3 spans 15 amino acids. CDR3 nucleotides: TGCAGTGCTAGAAATCCACTCAATCCGACAGCTGAGCAGTTCTTC. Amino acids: CSARNPLNPTAEQFF.

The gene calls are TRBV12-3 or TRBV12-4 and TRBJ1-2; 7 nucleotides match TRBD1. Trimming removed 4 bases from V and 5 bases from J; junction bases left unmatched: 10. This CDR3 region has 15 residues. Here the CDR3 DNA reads TGTGCCAGCAGTTCGCTGTACAGGGGTCCTTATGGCTACACCTTC. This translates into CASSSLYRGPYGYTF.

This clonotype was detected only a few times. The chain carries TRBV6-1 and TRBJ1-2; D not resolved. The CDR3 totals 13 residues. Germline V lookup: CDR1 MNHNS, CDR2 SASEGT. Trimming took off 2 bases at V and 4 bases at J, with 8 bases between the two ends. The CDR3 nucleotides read TGTGCCAGCAGTGAACGGGGAGCCTATGGCTACACCTTC. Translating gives CASSERGAYGYTF.

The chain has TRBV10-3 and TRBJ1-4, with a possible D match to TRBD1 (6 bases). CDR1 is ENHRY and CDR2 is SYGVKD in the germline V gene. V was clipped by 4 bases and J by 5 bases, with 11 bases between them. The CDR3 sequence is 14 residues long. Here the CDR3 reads CAISGGGENEKLFF. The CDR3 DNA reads TGTGCCATCAGTGGGGGGGGCGAGAATGAAAAACTGTTTTTT.

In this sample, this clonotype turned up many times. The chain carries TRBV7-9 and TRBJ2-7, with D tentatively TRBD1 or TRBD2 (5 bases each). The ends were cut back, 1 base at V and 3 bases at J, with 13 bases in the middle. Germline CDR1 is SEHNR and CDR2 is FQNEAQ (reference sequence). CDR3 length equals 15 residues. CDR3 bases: TGTGCCAGCAGCTTAGAAAGGGGAGCCAACTACGAGCAGTACTTC. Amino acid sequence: CASSLERGANYEQYF.

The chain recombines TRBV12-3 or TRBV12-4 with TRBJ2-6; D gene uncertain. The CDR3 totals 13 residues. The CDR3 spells CAGLPSGANVLTF. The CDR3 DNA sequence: TGTGCAGGCCTCCCCTCTGGGGCCAACGTCCTGACTTTC.

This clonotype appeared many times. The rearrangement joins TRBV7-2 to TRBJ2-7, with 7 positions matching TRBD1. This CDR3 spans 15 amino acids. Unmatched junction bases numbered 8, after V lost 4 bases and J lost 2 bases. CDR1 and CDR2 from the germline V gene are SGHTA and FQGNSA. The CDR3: CASSSYDRAAYEQYF. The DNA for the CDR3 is TGTGCCAGCAGCTCATATGACAGGGCAGCCTACGAGCAGTACTTC.

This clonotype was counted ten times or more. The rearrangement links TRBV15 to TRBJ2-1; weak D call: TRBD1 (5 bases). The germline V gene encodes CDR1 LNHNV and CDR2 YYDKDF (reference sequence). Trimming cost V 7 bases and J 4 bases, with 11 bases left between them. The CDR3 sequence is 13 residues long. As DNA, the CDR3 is TGTGCCACCACCCCTCGACAGTACAATGAGCAGTTCTTC. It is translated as CATTPRQYNEQFF.

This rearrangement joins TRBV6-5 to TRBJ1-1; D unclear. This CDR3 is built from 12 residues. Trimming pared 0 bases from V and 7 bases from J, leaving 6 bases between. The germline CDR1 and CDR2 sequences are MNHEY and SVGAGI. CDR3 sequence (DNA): TGTGCCAGCAGTTACTCGGCCAATGAAGCTTTCTTT. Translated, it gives CASSYSANEAFF.